The 15 T cell receptor beta chains presented below share a single source sample, sequenced in a study of blood T cell repertoires in COVID-19. Assay used: immunoSEQ multiplex PCR; TCRdb lists only in-frame clones, some missing. The repertoire holds approximately 70,000 clones, with around 80% as singletons. The source material was peripheral blood. The source of these receptors is an elderly man with active or convalescent COVID-19.

The chain links TRBV4-1 to TRBJ2-7; 8 bases map to TRBD2. This CDR3 comprises 15 residues. The V gene end was trimmed by 3 bases and the J gene end by 3 bases; junction bases not matched to a gene: 7. CDR1 MGHRA and CDR2 YSYEKL come from the germline V gene. The CDR3 sequence: CASSQTGGTGYEQYF. In DNA form, the CDR3 reads TGCGCCAGCAGCCAGACGGGAGGGACCGGCTACGAGCAGTACTTC.

V and J are TRBV2 and TRBJ2-5, with a weak D call TRBD2 (5 bases). This CDR3 region has 13 residues. The germline gives CDR1 SNHLY, CDR2 FYNNEI. V was shortened by 8 bases and J by 2 bases, with 12 bases between the two germline ends. CDR3 loop: CASLLDSQETQYF. CDR3 bases: TGTGCCAGCTTGCTGGACTCACAAGAGACCCAGTACTTC. Full variable domain (outside the CDR3, taken from reference TRBV2 and TRBJ2-5): EPEVTQTPSHQVTQMGQEVILRCVPISNHLYFYWYRQILGQKVEFLVSFYNNEISEKSEIFDDQFSVERPDGSNFTLKIRSTKLEDSAMYFCASLLDSQETQYFGPGTRLLVL.

The chain employs TRBV10-2 and TRBJ2-7; 9 bases fit TRBD2. The germline gives CDR1 WSHSY, CDR2 SAAADI. Trimming cost V 4 bases and J 6 bases; bases outside gene matches: 10. The CDR3 totals 15 residues. CDR3 sequence (DNA): TGCGCCAGCAGTGTCGGACTAGCGAACTCCCGCGAGCAGTACTTC. Its protein is CASSVGLANSREQYF.

The chain links TRBV15 to TRBJ1-5; 7 bases are a match to TRBD1. Germline CDR1 reads LNHNV; CDR2 reads YYDKDF (reference sequence). V was pared by 11 bases and J by 1 base, with 8 bases of the junction left unmatched. This CDR3 spans 14 amino acids. In DNA form, the CDR3 reads TGTGCCGTAGACAAACAGGGGAGCAATCAGCCCCAGCATTTT. It codes for CAVDKQGSNQPQHF.

This clone has just one count. The chain recombines TRBV5-1 with TRBJ1-4; 10 bases fit TRBD1. Germline loops: CDR1 SGHRS, CDR2 YFSETQ. The CDR3 runs 15 residues. The V and J ends lost 4 bases and 7 bases, in that order; junction bases with no gene match: 7. Here the CDR3 DNA reads TGCGCCAGCAGCGCCGACAGGGGGCGCCGTGAAAAACTGTTTTTT. Its translation is CASSADRGRREKLFF.

The genes are TRBV5-1 and TRBJ2-5, with 8 bases identical to TRBD1. V lost 4 bases, J lost 5 bases, and 7 bases stayed unmatched. The CDR3 is made up of 14 amino acids. Germline CDR1 SGHRS, CDR2 YFSETQ. CDR3 nucleotide sequence: TGCGCCAGCAGCCAGACAGGGGCCAGGGAGACCCAGTACTTC. It yields the protein CASSQTGARETQYF.

This clone was seen a single time. The chain carries TRBV5-1 and TRBJ2-2; 11 nucleotides align to TRBD1. The V and J ends lost 1 base and 1 base, in that order; junction bases with no gene match: 6. In germline, CDR1 is SGHRS, CDR2 YFSETQ. CDR3 size: 18 residues. The CDR3 sequence: CASSLTGQGGLNTGELFF. CDR3 sequence (DNA): TGCGCCAGCAGCTTGACGGGACAGGGGGGTTTGAACACCGGGGAGCTGTTTTTT.

The rearrangement joins TRBV5-1 to TRBJ1-2; 9 bases map to TRBD1. V trimming: 0 bases; J trimming: 4 bases; junction bases outside the gene matches: 7. The CDR3 runs to 16 residues. The germline V gene has CDR1 SGHRS and CDR2 YFSETQ. Written as DNA, the CDR3 is TGCGCCAGCAGCTTGGGGAACAGGGGGCTCGGCTATGGCTACACCTTC. It encodes CASSLGNRGLGYGYTF.

The rearrangement joins TRBV30 to TRBJ1-4; 7 bases line up with TRBD1. The junction had 8 bases not matched to a gene; V was cut back by 3 bases and J by 7 bases. This CDR3 spans 14 amino acids. Germline-derived CDR1 and CDR2 are GTSNPN and SVGIG (reference sequence). CDR3 loop: CAWSQGVGSEKLFF. The CDR3 DNA is TGTGCCTGGAGCCAGGGGGTCGGGAGTGAAAAACTGTTTTTT.

This rearrangement joins TRBV11-3 to TRBJ1-1; tentatively, D is TRBD1 (6 bases). This CDR3 spans 14 amino acids. Germline V gives CDR1 SGHNT, CDR2 YENEEA. V dropped 2 bases and J dropped 8 bases, with 15 bases sitting between them. The CDR3 reads CASSLWGRGHEAFF. Here the CDR3 DNA reads TGTGCCAGCAGCTTATGGGGCAGGGGCCACGAAGCTTTCTTT. The complete variable domain, with remaining parts taken from reference TRBV11-3 and TRBJ1-1, reads EAGVVQSPRYKIIEKKQPVAFWCNPISGHNTLYWYLQNLGQGPELLIRYENEEAVDDSQLPKDRFSAERLKGVDSTLKIQPAELGDSAVYLCASSLWGRGHEAFFGQGTRLTVV.

The V and J genes are TRBV5-4 and TRBJ2-1; 12 nucleotides align to TRBD1. CDR1 SGHNT and CDR2 YYREEE come from the germline V gene (reference sequence). V shed 4 bases and J 6 bases; nucleotides not matched to a gene: 5. CDR3 length equals 15 residues. The CDR3 spells CASSRQGQGANEQFF. DNA of the CDR3: TGTGCCAGCAGCCGCCAGGGACAGGGGGCCAATGAGCAGTTCTTC.

The chain employs TRBV5-5 and TRBJ2-5; 10 positions match TRBD2. CDR1 is SGHKS, CDR2 YYEKEE, per germline (reference sequence). Trimming cost V 1 base and J 1 base; bases outside gene matches: 4. The CDR3 extends over 16 amino acids. The CDR3 is CASSLFSGGLQETQYF. CDR3 coding DNA: TGTGCCAGCAGCTTGTTTAGCGGGGGGCTCCAAGAGACCCAGTACTTC.

This chain links TRBV5-1 with TRBJ2-5; TRBD2 is a possible D gene (5 bases). V was cut by 1 base and J by 9 bases, with 13 bases left in between. Germline V gene sequence: CDR1 SGHRS, CDR2 YFSETQ. There are 13 residues in the CDR3. The CDR3 region is CASSLSRERAQYF. The CDR3 DNA sequence: TGCGCCAGCAGCTTGTCGCGAGAGAGGGCCCAGTACTTC.

J is TRBJ2-2 and V is TRBV7-2, with 9 bases identical to TRBD2. The germline gives CDR1 SGHTA, CDR2 FQGNSA. V was clipped by 5 bases and J by 6 bases; unmatched bases: 7. The CDR3 covers 15 residues. The CDR3 protein is CASSPLLAGAGELFF. For the CDR3, the DNA is TGTGCCAGCAGCCCACTCTTAGCGGGAGCCGGGGAGCTGTTTTTT. The full variable domain, its missing parts supplied by reference TRBV7-2 and TRBJ2-2, is GAGVSQSPSNKVTEKGKDVELRCDPISGHTALYWYRQSLGQGLEFLIYFQGNSAPDKSGLPSDRFSAERTGGSVSTLTIQRTQQEDSAVYLCASSPLLAGAGELFFGEGSRLTVL.

The chain uses TRBV15 and TRBJ2-3, with 15 positions matching TRBD2. V lost 0 bases to trimming and J lost 6 bases; unmatched junction nucleotides: 1. The CDR3 loop spans 16 amino acids. Germline V gives CDR1 LNHNV, CDR2 YYDKDF (reference sequence). The CDR3 nucleotides are TGTGCCACCAGCAGAGAGGGACTAGCGGGAGGTGATACGCAGTATTTT. Amino acids: CATSREGLAGGDTQYF.